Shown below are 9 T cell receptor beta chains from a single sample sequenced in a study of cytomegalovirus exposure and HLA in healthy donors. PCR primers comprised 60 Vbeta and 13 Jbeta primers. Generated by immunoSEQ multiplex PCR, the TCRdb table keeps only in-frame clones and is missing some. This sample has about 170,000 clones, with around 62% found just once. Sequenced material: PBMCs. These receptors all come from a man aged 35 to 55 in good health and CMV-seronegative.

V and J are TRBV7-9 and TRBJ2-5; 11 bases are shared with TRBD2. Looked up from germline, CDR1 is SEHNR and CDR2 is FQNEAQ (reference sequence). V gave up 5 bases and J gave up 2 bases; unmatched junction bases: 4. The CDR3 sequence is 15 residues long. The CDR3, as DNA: TGTGCCAGCAGCCCTAGCGGGAGGCTTCAAGAGACCCAGTACTTC. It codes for CASSPSGRLQETQYF.

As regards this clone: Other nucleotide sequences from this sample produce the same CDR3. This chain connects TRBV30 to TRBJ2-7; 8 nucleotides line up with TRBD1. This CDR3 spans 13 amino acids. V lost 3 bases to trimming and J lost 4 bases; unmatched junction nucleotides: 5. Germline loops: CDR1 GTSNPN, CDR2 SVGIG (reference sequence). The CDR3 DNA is TGTGCCTGGAGAGGGACAGGCAAGTACGAGCAGTACTTC. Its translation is CAWRGTGKYEQYF.

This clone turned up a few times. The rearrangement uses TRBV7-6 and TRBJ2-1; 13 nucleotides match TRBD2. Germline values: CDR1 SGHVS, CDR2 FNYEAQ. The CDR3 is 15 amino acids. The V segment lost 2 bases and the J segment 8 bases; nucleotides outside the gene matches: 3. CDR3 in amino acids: CASSLRTSGGDEQFF. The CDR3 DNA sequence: TGTGCCAGCAGCTTACGGACTAGCGGGGGTGATGAGCAGTTCTTC.

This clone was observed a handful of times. CDR3 nucleotides: TGTGCCAGTAGTAGACGGGGGGATAAGAACACTGAAGCTTTCTTT. Residues: CASSRRGDKNTEAFF. The rearrangement uses TRBV19 and TRBJ1-1, with a possible D match to TRBD1 (5 bases). Trimming left V 4 bases short and J 1 base short, with 13 bases between. Per germline, CDR1 LNHDA and CDR2 SQIVND (reference sequence). The CDR3 runs to 15 residues.

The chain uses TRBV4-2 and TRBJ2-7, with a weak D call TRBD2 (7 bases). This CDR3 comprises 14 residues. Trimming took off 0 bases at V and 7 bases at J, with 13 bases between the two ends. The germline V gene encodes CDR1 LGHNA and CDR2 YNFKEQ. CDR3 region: CASSQDGGAEEQYF. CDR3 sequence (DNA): TGTGCCAGCAGCCAAGATGGGGGGGCTGAGGAGCAGTACTTC.

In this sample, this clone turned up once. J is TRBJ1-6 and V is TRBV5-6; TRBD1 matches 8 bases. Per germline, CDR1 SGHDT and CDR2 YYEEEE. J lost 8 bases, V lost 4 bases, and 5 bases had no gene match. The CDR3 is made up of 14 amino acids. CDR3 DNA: TGTGCCAGCAGCGGGGACAGGCAAGATTCACCCCTCCACTTT. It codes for CASSGDRQDSPLHF.

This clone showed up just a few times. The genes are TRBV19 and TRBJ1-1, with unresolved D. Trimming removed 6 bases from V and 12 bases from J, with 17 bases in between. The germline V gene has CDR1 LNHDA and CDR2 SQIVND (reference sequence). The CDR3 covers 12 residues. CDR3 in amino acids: CASSARPVHTFF. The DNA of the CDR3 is TGTGCCAGTAGCGCCAGGCCGGTGCACACTTTCTTT.

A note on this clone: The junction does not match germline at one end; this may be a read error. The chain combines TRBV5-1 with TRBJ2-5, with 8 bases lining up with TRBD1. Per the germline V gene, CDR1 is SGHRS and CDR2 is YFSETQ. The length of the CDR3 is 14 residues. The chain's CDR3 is CASTLDRAVETQYF. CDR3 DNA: TGCGCCAGCACCTTGGACAGGGCTGTAGAGACCCAGTACTTC.

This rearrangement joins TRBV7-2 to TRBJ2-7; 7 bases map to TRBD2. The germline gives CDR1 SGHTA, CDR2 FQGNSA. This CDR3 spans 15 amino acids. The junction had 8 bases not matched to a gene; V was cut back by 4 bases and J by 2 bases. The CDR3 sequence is CASSSRGDGTYEQYF. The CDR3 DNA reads TGTGCCAGCAGCTCCCGGGGGGACGGGACCTACGAGCAGTACTTC.